Below are 20 T cell receptor beta chains sequenced from a single sample in a study of Ad26.COV2.S vaccination and SARS-CoV-2 variants. Treatment here: roughly 20 received Ad26.COV2.S at low or high dose, single or two shots; 5 received placebo; per-sample allocation not given. Collection of samples fell on day 63 after the first vaccine or placebo injection. Measured with immunoSEQ multiplex PCR; TCRdb has only the in-frame clones, and not every one. The repertoire holds about 420,000 clones, with 85% to 90% as singletons. The material was peripheral blood, obtained in a trial of Ad26.COV2.S vaccine versus placebo. Receptor source: a person between 18 and 60 years old who received the Ad26.COV2.S COVID-19 vaccine or a placebo.

The count of this clone is one. This chain connects TRBV28 to TRBJ1-3; weak D call: TRBD1 (5 bases). From germline, CDR1 is MDHEN and CDR2 SYDVKM. The germline V and J ends were trimmed by 8 bases and 1 base, with 9 bases remaining between them. The CDR3 covers 13 residues. The CDR3 is CASYGGSGNTIYF. In DNA form, the CDR3 reads TGTGCCAGCTATGGGGGGTCTGGAAACACCATATATTTT.

The CDR3 sequence is CASSEEYGNYGYTF. CDR3 nucleotides: TGTGCCAGCAGTGAAGAGTACGGAAACTATGGCTACACCTTC. This chain joins TRBV6-1 and TRBJ1-2; unclear D gene. There are 14 residues in the CDR3. Deletions cut 1 base from V and 2 bases from J, with 8 bases between. Looked up from germline, CDR1 is MNHNS and CDR2 is SASEGT.

The chain recombines TRBV5-6 with TRBJ2-3; D is undetermined. The germline V and J ends were trimmed by 4 bases and 7 bases, with 13 bases remaining between them. The length of the CDR3 is 13 residues. Germline-derived CDR1 and CDR2 are SGHDT and YYEEEE. CDR3 sequence reads: CASSPPGTNTQYF. CDR3 nucleotides: TGTGCCAGCAGCCCCCCCGGTACCAATACGCAGTATTTT.

J is TRBJ2-1 and V is TRBV30, with D possibly matching TRBD2 (5 bases). Germline CDR1 reads GTSNPN; CDR2 reads SVGIG (reference sequence). V lost 1 base and J lost 2, with 15 bases in between. CDR3 length: 16 residues. In DNA form, the CDR3 reads TGTGCCTGGAGTGATCCTTGGACTTTAGCCTACAATGAGCAGTTCTTC. Translated: CAWSDPWTLAYNEQFF.

This clone was recorded only once. The chain is built from TRBV19 and TRBJ2-7; the D gene is possibly TRBD2 (5 bases). V gave up 6 bases and J gave up 2 bases, with 17 bases separating them. The CDR3 contains 15 residues. The germline V gene encodes CDR1 LNHDA and CDR2 SQIVND (reference sequence). The chain's CDR3 is CASSLSGRATYEQYF. The CDR3 nucleotides are TGTGCCAGTAGCTTATCGGGGAGAGCGACCTACGAGCAGTACTTC. The full variable domain, completed using reference TRBV19 and TRBJ2-7, is DGGITQSPKYLFRKEGQNVTLSCEQNLNHDAMYWYRQDPGQGLRLIYYSQIVNDFQKGDIAEGYSVSREKKESFPLTVTSAQKNPTAFYLCASSLSGRATYEQYFGPGTRLTVT.

The chain has TRBV19 and TRBJ1-6; possibly TRBD1 for D (5 bases). Germline V gene lookup returns CDR1 LNHDA and CDR2 SQIVND (reference sequence). The CDR3 is 13 amino acids. V lost 5 bases and J 8 bases, leaving 10 bases between the germline ends. CDR3: CASSFSGDSPLHF. The CDR3 DNA is TGTGCCAGTAGTTTCTCGGGGGATTCACCCCTCCACTTT.

The V and J genes are TRBV5-1 and TRBJ2-2, with a tentative D call TRBD2 (7 bases). This CDR3 contains 17 residues. V was pared by 0 bases and J by 4 bases, with 16 bases between. CDR1 SGHRS and CDR2 YFSETQ come from the germline V gene. The CDR3 region is CASSLALQGGSTGELFF. The CDR3 DNA reads as TGCGCCAGCAGCTTGGCCCTACAGGGAGGGAGCACCGGGGAGCTGTTTTTT.

The V gene is TRBV30, the J gene TRBJ2-3; no clear D gene. The CDR3 extends over 12 amino acids. CDR1 and CDR2 from the germline V gene are GTSNPN and SVGIG (reference sequence). V dropped 2 bases and J dropped 1 base, with 4 bases sitting between them. The CDR3 DNA sequence: TGTGCCTGGAGTCGCCGCACAGATACGCAGTATTTT. Translated, it gives CAWSRRTDTQYF.

To note about this clone: This specimen includes other DNA sequences encoding the same CDR3. The rearrangement uses TRBV7-2 and TRBJ2-5, with D tentatively TRBD1 or TRBD2 (5 bases each). V was trimmed by 1 base and J by 1 base, leaving 7 bases between them. In germline, CDR1 is SGHTA, CDR2 FQGNSA. The CDR3 covers 14 residues. DNA for the CDR3: TGTGCCAGCAGCTTAGGGGGACCCCAAGAGACCCAGTACTTC. As protein: CASSLGGPQETQYF.

The V call is TRBV6-4, the J call TRBJ2-2; D may correspond to TRBD1 or TRBD2 (6 bases each). The germline gives CDR1 MRHNA, CDR2 SNTAGT. V lost 2 bases and J 2 bases, leaving 9 bases between the germline ends. The CDR3 has 15 residues. CDR3 coding DNA: TGTGCCAGCAGTGACGGGGGGACAAACACCGGGGAGCTGTTTTTT. Amino acids: CASSDGGTNTGELFF.

The V call is TRBV19, the J call TRBJ2-3; D unresolved. The CDR3 is made up of 14 amino acids. The V end lost 7 bases, the J end lost 0 bases, and 11 bases lay between the germline ends. The germline CDR1 and CDR2 sequences are LNHDA and SQIVND (reference sequence). The CDR3 loop reads CASMSSISTDTQYF. CDR3 nucleotide sequence: TGTGCCAGTATGAGCAGTATTAGCACAGATACGCAGTATTTT. Supplemented by reference TRBV19 and TRBJ2-3, the full variable domain reads DGGITQSPKYLFRKEGQNVTLSCEQNLNHDAMYWYRQDPGQGLRLIYYSQIVNDFQKGDIAEGYSVSREKKESFPLTVTSAQKNPTAFYLCASMSSISTDTQYFGPGTRLTVL.

V and J are TRBV6-5 and TRBJ2-3, with TRBD2 identical over 13 bases. CDR3 length equals 15 residues. The V gene end was trimmed by 10 bases and the J gene end by 2 bases; junction bases not matched to a gene: 6. From germline, CDR1 is MNHEY and CDR2 SVGAGI. CDR3 coding DNA: TGTGCCACCGCGGGACTAGCGGGAAACACAGATACGCAGTATTTT. This gives the protein CATAGLAGNTDTQYF.

The rearrangement links TRBV9 to TRBJ2-2, with TRBD1 matching 11 bases. Trimming took 4 bases from V and 5 from J; bases not matched to a gene: 7. The CDR3 totals 16 residues. Germline CDR1 and CDR2: SGDLS and YYNGEE. The CDR3 loop is CASSQAGTGGTGELFF. The DNA for the CDR3 is TGTGCCAGCAGCCAAGCCGGGACAGGGGGTACCGGGGAGCTGTTTTTT.

This clone was detected only a few times. The chain is built from TRBV10-1 and TRBJ2-7, with TRBD1 as a possible D gene (6 bases). V lost 6 bases to trimming and J lost 0 bases, with 12 bases between them. Germline CDR1 reads WNHNN; CDR2 reads SYGVQD (reference sequence). The length of the CDR3 is 14 residues. This CDR3 is CASSATTGSYEQYF. CDR3 DNA sequence: TGCGCCAGCAGCGCGACGACAGGCTCCTACGAGCAGTACTTC.

The V call is TRBV7-8, the J call TRBJ2-7, with 7 bases fitting TRBD1. There are 13 residues in the CDR3. Germline CDR1 is SGHVS and CDR2 is FQNEAQ. Losses at the gene ends were 3 bases for V and 5 bases for J; bases not matched to a gene: 4. The CDR3 here is CASSFDRVHEQYF. CDR3 nucleotide sequence: TGTGCCAGCAGCTTCGACAGGGTACACGAGCAGTACTTC.

The chain employs TRBV3-1 (or the pseudogene TRBV3-2) and TRBJ2-7; D is undetermined. The V end lost 0 bases, the J end lost 0 bases, and 21 bases lay between the germline ends. This CDR3 region has 19 residues. Germline assignment: CDR1 LGHDT and CDR2 YNNKEL (reference sequence). This chain's CDR3 is CASSQDFARKKRSSYEQYF. CDR3 coding DNA: TGTGCCAGCAGCCAAGATTTCGCCCGGAAAAAGAGGAGCTCCTACGAGCAGTACTTC.

The chain combines TRBV5-4 with TRBJ2-1; TRBD1 matches at 7 bases. J gave up 4 bases and V 4 bases, and 11 bases lay outside the gene matches. The germline gives CDR1 SGHNT, CDR2 YYREEE (reference sequence). The CDR3 has 16 residues. The CDR3 loop reads CASSGGRQGRYNEQFF. The CDR3 DNA reads TGTGCCAGCAGCGGGGGACGACAGGGACGGTACAATGAGCAGTTCTTC. Complete variable domain (other parts from reference TRBV5-4 and TRBJ2-1): ETGVTQSPTHLIKTRGQQVTLRCSSQSGHNTVSWYQQALGQGPQFIFQYYREEENGRGNFPPRFSGLQFPNYSSELNVNALELDDSALYLCASSGGRQGRYNEQFFGPGTRLTVL.

The CDR3 reads CASSQGGVGTADPYTQYF. The CDR3 DNA follows: TGCGCCAGCAGCCAGGGGGGGGTCGGGACCGCCGACCCCTATACCCAGTACTTC. The chain joins TRBV4-3 to TRBJ2-5; TRBD2 matches at 7 bases. Per the germline V gene, CDR1 is LGHNA and CDR2 is YSLEER. With V trimmed by 3 bases and J by 8 bases, 21 bases remained unmatched. This CDR3 region has 18 residues.

This chain links TRBV7-9 with TRBJ1-1, with a tentative D call TRBD1 (6 bases). The germline V and J ends were trimmed by 7 bases and 2 bases, with 14 bases remaining between them. Germline lookup yields CDR1 SEHNR and CDR2 FQNEAQ (reference sequence). The length of the CDR3 is 14 residues. Here the CDR3 DNA reads TGTGCCAGCACCAGGGGCGGGGGAAACACTGAAGCTTTCTTT. It yields the protein CASTRGGGNTEAFF.

V usage is TRBV25-1 and J usage is TRBJ2-7; possibly TRBD1 for D (6 bases). V lost 3 bases and J lost 1, with 10 bases in between. The CDR3 loop spans 14 amino acids. Germline-derived CDR1 and CDR2 are MGHDK and SYGVNS. The CDR3: CASSEDSGSYEQYF. The CDR3 region has the DNA TGTGCCAGCAGTGAGGACAGCGGTTCCTACGAGCAGTACTTC.